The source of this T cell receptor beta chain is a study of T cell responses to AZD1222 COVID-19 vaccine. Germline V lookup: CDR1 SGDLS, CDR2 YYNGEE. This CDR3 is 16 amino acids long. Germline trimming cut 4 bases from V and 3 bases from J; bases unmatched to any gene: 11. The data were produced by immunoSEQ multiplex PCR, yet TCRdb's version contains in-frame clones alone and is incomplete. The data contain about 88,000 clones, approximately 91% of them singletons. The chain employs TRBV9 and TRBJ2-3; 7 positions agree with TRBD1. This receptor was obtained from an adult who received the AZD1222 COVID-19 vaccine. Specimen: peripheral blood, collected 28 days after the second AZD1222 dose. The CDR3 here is CASSLFRDSITDTQYF. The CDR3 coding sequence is TGTGCCAGCAGCCTCTTCCGGGACAGTATAACAGATACGCAGTATTTT.